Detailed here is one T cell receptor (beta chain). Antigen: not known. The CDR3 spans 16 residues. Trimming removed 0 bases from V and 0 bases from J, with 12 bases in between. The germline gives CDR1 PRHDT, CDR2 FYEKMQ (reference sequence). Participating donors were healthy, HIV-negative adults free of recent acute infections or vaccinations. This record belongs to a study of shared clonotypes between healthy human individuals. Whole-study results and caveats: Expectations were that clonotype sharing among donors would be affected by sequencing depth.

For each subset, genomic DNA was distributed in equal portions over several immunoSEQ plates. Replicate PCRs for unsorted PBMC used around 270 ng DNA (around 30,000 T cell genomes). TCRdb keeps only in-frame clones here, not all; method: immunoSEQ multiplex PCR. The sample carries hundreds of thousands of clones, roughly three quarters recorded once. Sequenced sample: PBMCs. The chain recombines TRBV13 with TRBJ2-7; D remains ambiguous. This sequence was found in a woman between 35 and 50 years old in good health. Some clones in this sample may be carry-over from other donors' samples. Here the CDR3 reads CASSLGRPRRSYEQYF. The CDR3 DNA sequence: TGTGCCAGCAGCTTAGGTAGGCCCCGCCGCTCCTACGAGCAGTACTTC. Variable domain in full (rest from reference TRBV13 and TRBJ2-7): AAGVIQSPRHLIKEKRETATLKCYPIPRHDTVYWYQQGPGQDPQFLISFYEKMQSDKGSIPDRFSAQQFSDYHSELNMSSLELGDSALYFCASSLGRPRRSYEQYFGPGTRLTVT.